In its sample, the clone carrying this T cell receptor beta chain was seen once. Its antigen is not identified. This sample is drawn from a study of cytomegalovirus exposure and HLA in healthy donors. The wider study: Later analysis reported that the 120 or so validation repertoires shared the platform of the approximately 690 first-cohort repertoires.

Clones were read by immunoSEQ multiplex PCR, and TCRdb kept only the in-frame ones, dropping some. The sample holds some 90,000 clones, less than 90% seen once. From germline, CDR1 is SNHLY and CDR2 FYNNEI. Between the trimmed V and J ends, which lost 2 bases and 0 bases, there was a span of 12 bases. This CDR3 comprises 16 residues. Overall study findings and caveats: Reportedly, cytomegalovirus status was diagnosed with high sensitivity and specificity. Rare TCR sequences predominated, though certain public TCRs were found in many donors. The authors listed 150 to 200 TCR beta chains as cytomegalovirus-associated.

The sequence came from a man in his late teens or twenties in good health and CMV-seropositive. Sequencing was done on a sample of PBMCs. The chain joins TRBV2 to TRBJ2-3; perhaps TRBD1 as D (5 bases). The CDR3 loop is CASSEPVTVSTDTQYF. The CDR3 DNA follows: TGTGCCAGCAGTGAACCTGTGACAGTTAGCACAGATACGCAGTATTTT. Filled out from reference TRBV2 and TRBJ2-3, the complete variable domain reads EPEVTQTPSHQVTQMGQEVILRCVPISNHLYFYWYRQILGQKVEFLVSFYNNEISEKSEIFDDQFSVERPDGSNFTLKIRSTKLEDSAMYFCASSEPVTVSTDTQYFGPGTRLTVL.